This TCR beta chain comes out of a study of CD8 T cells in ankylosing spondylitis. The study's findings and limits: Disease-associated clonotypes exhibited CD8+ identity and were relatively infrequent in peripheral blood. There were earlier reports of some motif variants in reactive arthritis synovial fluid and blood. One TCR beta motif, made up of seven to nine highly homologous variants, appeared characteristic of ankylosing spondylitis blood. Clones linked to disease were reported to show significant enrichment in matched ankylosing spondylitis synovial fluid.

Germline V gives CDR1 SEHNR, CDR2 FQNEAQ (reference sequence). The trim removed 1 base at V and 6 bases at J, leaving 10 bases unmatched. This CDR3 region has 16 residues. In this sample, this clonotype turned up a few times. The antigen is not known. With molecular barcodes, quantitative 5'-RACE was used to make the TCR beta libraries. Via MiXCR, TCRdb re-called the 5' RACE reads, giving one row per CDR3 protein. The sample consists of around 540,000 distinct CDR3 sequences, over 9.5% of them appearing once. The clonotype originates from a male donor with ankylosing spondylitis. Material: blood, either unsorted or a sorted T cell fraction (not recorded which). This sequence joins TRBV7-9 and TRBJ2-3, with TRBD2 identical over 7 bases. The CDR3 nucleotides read TGTGCCAGCAGCTTAGGGCTAGCGGAAATATTGGATACGCAGTATTTT. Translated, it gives CASSLGLAEILDTQYF. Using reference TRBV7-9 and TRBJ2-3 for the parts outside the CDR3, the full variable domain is DTGVSQNPRHKITKRGQNVTFRCDPISEHNRLYWYRQTLGQGPEFLTYFQNEAQLEKSRLLSDRFSAERPKGSFSTLEIQRTEQGDSAMYLCASSLGLAEILDTQYFGPGTRLTVL.